This T cell receptor (beta chain) was observed in a study of T cell repertoires in cytomegalovirus infection. This clonotype has a handful of counts. The length of the CDR3 is 14 residues. The germline gives CDR1 MNHEY, CDR2 SVGAGI. Trimming stripped 6 bases from V and 1 base from J, with 12 bases between. TCRdb ran MiXCR on the reads and lists one entry per CDR3 protein. The sample consists of approximately 500,000 distinct CDR3 sequences, about 11% of them appearing once. The TCR originated in a human donor in good health (CMV status not recorded). Some clones in this sample may be carry-over from other donors' samples. The sample consisted of PBMCs. The V and J genes are TRBV6-5 and TRBJ1-1, with D hard to call. CDR3 protein: CASRPPRANTEAFF. DNA for the CDR3: TGTGCCAGCAGACCCCCTAGGGCGAACACTGAAGCTTTCTTT.